This passage covers 28 T cell receptor beta chains from one sample sequenced in a study of cytomegalovirus exposure and HLA in healthy donors. Amplification used 60 Vbeta primers and 13 Jbeta primers. Repertoires were generated with immunoSEQ multiplex PCR, while TCRdb's copy carries only in-frame clones and drops some. The sample has under 130,000 clones, 70% to 80% seen once. Sequenced input: PBMCs. The receptors originated from a female donor in good health and CMV-seropositive.

The CDR3 loop reads CASSVAGSNTEAFF. CDR3 bases: TGTGCCAGCAGCGTAGCGGGGTCCAACACTGAAGCTTTCTTT. V gene TRBV9 combines with J gene TRBJ1-1; D not resolved. V shed 0 bases and J shed 2 bases, with 8 bases lying between them. The CDR3 loop spans 14 amino acids. Germline V gene lookup returns CDR1 SGDLS and CDR2 YYNGEE.

The chain links TRBV5-1 to TRBJ1-4; 9 nucleotides match TRBD1. V was clipped by 5 bases and J by 0 bases; unmatched bases: 2. From germline, CDR1 is SGHRS and CDR2 YFSETQ. This CDR3 comprises 15 residues. DNA for the CDR3: TGCGCCAGCAGTCGGGACAGGGCAACTAATGAAAAACTGTTTTTT. It codes for CASSRDRATNEKLFF.

The chain links TRBV7-8 to TRBJ2-3; TRBD2 might be the D (5 bases). Deletions cut 7 bases from V and 1 base from J, with 15 bases between. This CDR3 has 15 residues. Germline CDR1 is SGHVS and CDR2 is FQNEAQ. This chain's CDR3 is CASNKDYGRTDTQYF. The DNA for the CDR3 is TGTGCCAGCAACAAAGACTACGGTCGCACAGATACGCAGTATTTT.

The chain is built from TRBV28 and TRBJ1-5; D gene unclear. Germline values: CDR1 MDHEN, CDR2 SYDVKM. Trimming removed 6 bases from V and 4 bases from J, with 10 bases in between. This CDR3 comprises 13 residues. The CDR3 DNA sequence: TGTGCCAGCAGCCTGGCCGGGAATCAGCCCCAGCATTTT. It codes for CASSLAGNQPQHF.

V usage is TRBV21-1 and J usage is TRBJ2-1; the table's D gene call, TRBD1, was not cross checked with the DNA. TRBV21-1 corresponds to a pseudogene. The CDR3 is 17 amino acids. As DNA, the CDR3 is TGTGCCAGCAGCGGCGGCTACAGGGCTAGCTCCTACAATGAGCAGTTCTTC. Translated, it gives CASSGGYRASSYNEQFF.

This chain links TRBV7-2 with TRBJ2-7, with 8 positions matching TRBD1. V shed 5 bases and J 7 bases; nucleotides not matched to a gene: 7. CDR1 SGHTA and CDR2 FQGNSA come from the germline V gene. CDR3 length: 13 amino acids. The CDR3: CASSLDRAREQYF. CDR3 coding DNA: TGTGCCAGCAGCCTGGACAGGGCCAGAGAGCAGTACTTC.

This rearrangement joins TRBV7-8 to TRBJ1-3, with 9 bases matching TRBD1. The CDR3 has 16 residues. V gave up 5 bases and J gave up 1 base; unmatched junction bases: 6. Per the germline V gene, CDR1 is SGHVS and CDR2 is FQNEAQ. Written as DNA, the CDR3 is TGTGCCAGCAGCCTCCAACAGGGGGCGTCTGGAAACACCATATATTTT. It yields the protein CASSLQQGASGNTIYF.

The gene calls are TRBV15 and TRBJ2-5, with 7 bases fitting TRBD1. V lost 1 base to trimming and J lost 0 bases; unmatched junction nucleotides: 14. CDR1 is LNHNV and CDR2 is YYDKDF in the germline V gene (reference sequence). This CDR3 is 19 amino acids long. CDR3 in DNA: TGTGCCACCAGCAGAGTGGCGACTCTGTTCAGGGGGAACCAAGAGACCCAGTACTTC. This encodes CATSRVATLFRGNQETQYF.

The gene calls are TRBV27 and TRBJ2-1, with D possibly matching TRBD2 (6 bases). The CDR3 totals 15 residues. The germline V gene encodes CDR1 MNHEY and CDR2 SMNVEV (reference sequence). Trimming removed 5 bases at V and 6 bases at J, with 17 bases between. The CDR3 region has the DNA TGTGCCAGCAGTGTGTCCGGGACTCCCGGCAATGAGCAGTTCTTC. It translates to CASSVSGTPGNEQFF.

J is TRBJ2-3 and V is TRBV7-9; D may be TRBD2 (5 bases). The CDR3 has 14 residues. CDR1 SEHNR and CDR2 FQNEAQ come from the germline V gene (reference sequence). V was cut by 5 bases and J by 0 bases, with 9 bases left in between. The CDR3 region has the DNA TGTGCCAGCAGCCGGACGGGAAGCACAGATACGCAGTATTTT. This translates into CASSRTGSTDTQYF.

The chain recombines TRBV7-9 with TRBJ2-1; the D gene is possibly TRBD2 (6 bases). Germline assignment: CDR1 SEHNR and CDR2 FQNEAQ (reference sequence). CDR3 length: 11 amino acids. Trimming shortened V by 11 bases and J by 7 bases, and 12 bases separated the two germline ends. The chain's CDR3 is CASGGGNEQFF. For the CDR3, the DNA is TGTGCCTCAGGTGGGGGGAATGAGCAGTTCTTC.

This clone was seen a single time. The chain employs TRBV27 and TRBJ1-6; unclear D gene. The CDR3 covers 12 residues. Trimming shortened V by 4 bases and J by 4 bases, and 2 bases separated the two germline ends. Per the germline V gene, CDR1 is MNHEY and CDR2 is SMNVEV (reference sequence). The CDR3 DNA is TGTGCCAGCAGTTCGTATAATTCACCCCTCCACTTT. Protein product: CASSSYNSPLHF.

The V and J genes are TRBV7-2 and TRBJ1-4, with 8 nucleotides matching TRBD1. The CDR3 loop spans 15 amino acids. The germline gives CDR1 SGHTA, CDR2 FQGNSA. With V trimmed by 4 bases and J by 1 base, 2 bases remained unmatched. The CDR3, as DNA: TGTGCCAGCAGCTCCAGGGGGCGAACTAATGAAAAACTGTTTTTT. Its protein is CASSSRGRTNEKLFF.

The chain couples TRBV11-1 to TRBJ1-6; a weak D match, TRBD1 (5 bases). Per germline, CDR1 SGHAT and CDR2 FQDESV (reference sequence). Trimming removed 5 bases from V and 7 bases from J, with 9 bases in between. The CDR3 covers 13 residues. The DNA for the CDR3 is TGTGCCAGCAGCCAGGGCCAGAATTCACCCCTCCACTTT. Protein sequence: CASSQGQNSPLHF.

The chain employs TRBV5-1 and TRBJ2-1, with 8 nucleotides matching TRBD2. This CDR3 contains 16 residues. V lost 1 base to trimming and J lost 7 bases; unmatched junction nucleotides: 10. Germline V CDR1 and CDR2: SGHRS, YFSETQ. CDR3 nucleotide sequence: TGCGCCAGCAGCTTGTTTGTGAGCGGGAGTGGAAATGAGCAGTTCTTC. It specifies CASSLFVSGSGNEQFF.

The sample holds a few counts of this clone. The chain employs TRBV9 and TRBJ2-1; 8 nucleotides match TRBD1. CDR3 length: 17 amino acids. In germline, CDR1 is SGDLS, CDR2 YYNGEE. V was clipped by 0 bases and J by 2 bases; unmatched bases: 7. The CDR3 DNA reads as TGTGCCAGCAGCGTAGCTGGGGACAGGCGGCCCTACAATGAGCAGTTCTTC. Protein: CASSVAGDRRPYNEQFF.

The chain has TRBV6-5 and TRBJ2-3; the match to TRBD2 covers 7 bases. V lost 6 bases and J lost 3; bases outside the gene matches: 9. Germline assignment: CDR1 MNHEY and CDR2 SVGAGI. This CDR3 contains 15 residues. The CDR3: CASSLLSGRTDTQYF. CDR3 DNA: TGTGCCAGCAGCCTTCTTAGCGGGCGGACAGATACGCAGTATTTT.

This rearrangement joins TRBV5-1 to TRBJ1-1; 9 bases agree with TRBD1. This CDR3 has 17 amino acids. With V trimmed by 4 bases and J by 0 bases, 10 bases remained unmatched. From germline, CDR1 is SGHRS and CDR2 YFSETQ. The DNA of the CDR3 is TGCGCCAGCAGCGGGGTGGGGACAGGGAGGGTGAACACTGAAGCTTTCTTT. It codes for CASSGVGTGRVNTEAFF. The full variable domain, with the rest looked up from reference TRBV5-1 and TRBJ1-1, is KAGVTQTPRYLIKTRGQQVTLSCSPISGHRSVSWYQQTPGQGLQFLFEYFSETQRNKGNFPGRFSGRQFSNSRSEMNVSTLELGDSALYLCASSGVGTGRVNTEAFFGQGTRLTVV.

V is TRBV25-1 and J is TRBJ1-4; D might be TRBD1 (5 bases). Trimming took off 2 bases at V and 0 bases at J, with 16 bases between the two ends. The CDR3 runs 18 residues. Germline V CDR1 and CDR2: MGHDK, SYGVNS. The chain's CDR3 is CASSELGVQESTNEKLFF. CDR3 DNA: TGTGCCAGCAGTGAACTAGGGGTTCAGGAATCAACTAATGAAAAACTGTTTTTT.

The chain is built from TRBV4-2 and TRBJ2-7; the D is unclear. Between the trimmed V and J ends, which lost 1 base and 2 bases, there was a span of 12 bases. CDR1 is LGHNA, CDR2 YNFKEQ, per germline. The CDR3 sequence is 15 residues long. Here the CDR3 reads CASSQASTSTYEQYF. In DNA, the CDR3 is TGTGCCAGCAGCCAAGCGAGTACGTCTACCTACGAGCAGTACTTC.

This clone was picked up a small number of times. The rearrangement joins TRBV5-8 to TRBJ2-3, with 7 bases fitting TRBD1. Looked up from germline, CDR1 is SGHTS and CDR2 is YDEGEE. J was trimmed by 0 bases and V by 0 bases; bases with no gene match: 7. This CDR3 comprises 17 residues. As DNA, the CDR3 is TGTGCCAGCAGCTTGGCCAGGGACAGTTCTAGCACAGATACGCAGTATTTT. Protein sequence: CASSLARDSSSTDTQYF.

The rearrangement uses TRBV7-9 and TRBJ1-1; D gene uncertain. Per the germline V gene, CDR1 is SEHNR and CDR2 is FQNEAQ (reference sequence). This CDR3 is built from 14 residues. The V end was cut by 2 bases, the J end by 7 bases, with 14 bases between. CDR3 coding DNA: TGTGCCAGCAGCTTAATTCAGGTAGGGAGTGAAGCTTTCTTT. Encoded protein: CASSLIQVGSEAFF.

This chain joins TRBV19 and TRBJ2-7, with TRBD1 identical over 7 bases. Trimming at V came to 7 bases and at J to 2 bases, leaving 11 bases not matched to a gene. The germline gives CDR1 LNHDA, CDR2 SQIVND (reference sequence). The CDR3 is made up of 15 amino acids. CDR3 region: CASKSVGTDPYEQYF. CDR3 coding DNA: TGTGCCAGTAAATCGGTGGGGACAGACCCCTACGAGCAGTACTTC.

This chain joins TRBV27 and TRBJ1-1; D is perhaps TRBD1 (5 bases). The germline V gene has CDR1 MNHEY and CDR2 SMNVEV (reference sequence). The CDR3 loop spans 12 amino acids. V was pared by 6 bases and J by 10 bases, with 15 bases between. CDR3 protein: CASRTPGGRAFF. DNA for the CDR3: TGTGCCAGCAGGACCCCGGGGGGTCGAGCTTTCTTT.

The chain joins TRBV21-1 to TRBJ2-7; the D call TRBD1 from the table was never checked on the DNA. TRBV21-1 is an annotated pseudogene. This CDR3 region has 17 residues. The CDR3 sequence: CASSKLDRVCVSYEQYF. In nucleotides, the CDR3 is TGTGCCAGCAGCAAACTAGACAGGGTTTGTGTCTCCTACGAGCAGTACTTC.

The rearrangement uses TRBV5-4 and TRBJ2-2; weak D call: TRBD1 (5 bases). The germline CDR1 and CDR2 sequences are SGHNT and YYREEE (reference sequence). CDR3 size: 14 residues. Trimming shortened V by 0 bases and J by 4 bases, and 7 bases separated the two germline ends. The CDR3 DNA reads TGTGCCAGCAGCTTGGGACAGCCCACCGGGGAGCTGTTTTTT. Translation: CASSLGQPTGELFF.

This CDR3 reads CASSPRTGNHQPQHF. The CDR3 DNA follows: TGTGCCAGCAGCCCCCGGACAGGGAACCATCAGCCCCAGCATTTT. The chain joins TRBV28 to TRBJ1-5; 8 bases are a match to TRBD1. This CDR3 has 15 residues. Trimming cost V 6 bases and J 5 bases; bases outside gene matches: 9. Germline V CDR1 and CDR2: MDHEN, SYDVKM.

This chain links TRBV7-2 with TRBJ1-1; TRBD1 matches 9 bases. CDR3 length: 14 residues. Germline lookup yields CDR1 SGHTA and CDR2 FQGNSA. The ends lost 6 bases at V and 10 bases at J; junction bases unmatched: 12. The CDR3 DNA reads TGTGCCAGCAGTCGATCGACAGGGGGGGTTGGAGCTTTCTTT. It is translated as CASSRSTGGVGAFF.